These T cell receptor beta chains were read from a single sample in a study of blood T cell repertoires in COVID-19. Method: immunoSEQ multiplex PCR; TCRdb's copy keeps in-frame clones and lacks some. The table includes about 310,000 clones, around 92% detected once. The sample taken for sequencing was PBMCs or T cells enriched from blood (not recorded which). These receptors all stem from a woman aged 30 to 39 who had recovered from COVID-19. Each CDR3 is given with its conserved first and last residue. A D gene is named only where the DNA matches it firmly. Clone size is shown for a subset of rows, as once, few, many or a class of expanded clone.

NA	NA	TRBV30	TRBJ1-1	TGTGCCTGGAGTACGGACAGTTCCACTGAAGCTTTCTTT	CAWSTDSSTEAFF
NA	TRBD1	TRBV7-8	TRBJ1-3	TGTGCCAGCAGCCAACAGGGGGCTTCTGGAAACACCATATATTTT	CASSQQGASGNTIYF
NA	NA	TRBV27	TRBJ2-7	TGTGCCAGCAGCCGGACAGCCGACTCCTACGAGCAGTACTTC	CASSRTADSYEQYF
once	NA	TRBV29-1	TRBJ2-2	TGCAGCGTTGAAGAAGGTGGAGTTAACACCGGGGAGCTGTTTTTT	CSVEEGGVNTGELFF
NA	NA	TRBV5-1	TRBJ1-2	TGCGCCAGCAGCTTGGCCAGGGGTCAGGAAGGCTACACCTTC	CASSLARGQEGYTF
many	NA	TRBV7-9	TRBJ2-2	TGTGCCAGCAGCTTCAGGGTTTCGAACACCGGGGAGCTGTTTTTT	CASSFRVSNTGELFF
NA	TRBD1	TRBV7-3	TRBJ1-1	TGTGCCAGCAGCGATACAGGACAGGGTGAAGCTTTCTTT	CASSDTGQGEAFF
NA	NA	TRBV19	TRBJ1-2	TGTGCCAGTAGTCCAGTGCCCGGACAGCCATTTCCCTATGGCTACACCTTC	CASSPVPGQPFPYGYTF
NA	TRBD2	TRBV15	TRBJ2-5	TGTGCCACCAGCAGAGGACGACTAGCGGGAGTTCGAGAGACCCAGTACTTC	CATSRGRLAGVRETQYF
NA	NA	TRBV27	TRBJ2-2	TGTGCCAGCAGTTGGCTAGCGACGAACACCGGGGAGCTGTTTTTT	CASSWLATNTGELFF
NA	TRBD2	TRBV30	TRBJ2-3	TGTGCCTGGTCTAGCGGGAGTAGGAGCACAGATACGCAGTATTTT	CAWSSGSRSTDTQYF
NA	NA	TRBV11-2	TRBJ1-4	TGTGCCAGCAGCCCCTTTCTAAATGAAAAACTGTTTTTT	CASSPFLNEKLFF
NA	TRBD1	TRBV6-4	TRBJ2-5	TGTGCCAGCAGCCGACAGGGCGGCGAGACCCAGTACTTC	CASSRQGGETQYF
NA	TRBD1	TRBV24-1	TRBJ1-4	TGTGCCACCAAGTCTCGACAGGGGGAACATGAAAAACTGTTTTTT	CATKSRQGEHEKLFF
NA	TRBD2	TRBV6-5	TRBJ2-7	TGTGCCAGCAGTTACTCTTTAAGCGGGACCTCCTACGAGCAGTACTTC	CASSYSLSGTSYEQYF
NA	NA	TRBV6-5	TRBJ2-1	TGTGCCAGCAGTTACTCCTTGGGAGGGGGTGAGCAGTTCTTC	CASSYSLGGGEQFF
NA	NA	TRBV19	TRBJ2-7	TGTGCCAGTAGTTTGGCCGGGTTACCCTACGAGCAGTACTTC	CASSLAGLPYEQYF
NA	NA	TRBV4-2	TRBJ2-1	TGTGCCAGCAGCCAAGAGCGGGCTAGCTCCTACAATGAGCAGTTCTTC	CASSQERASSYNEQFF
NA	NA	TRBV10-3	TRBJ1-3	TGTGCCATCAGTGAGTCACCCCCTAGCTCTGGAAACACCATATATTTT	CAISESPPSSGNTIYF
NA	TRBD2	TRBV4-1	TRBJ2-1	TGCGCCAGCAGCCAAGCCGGGACTAGCGTCTACAATGAGCAGTTCTTC	CASSQAGTSVYNEQFF
once	NA	TRBV2	TRBJ1-5	TGTGCCAGCAGTGATCTTCCGGACGGACTCAATCAGCCCCAGCATTTT	CASSDLPDGLNQPQHF
NA	TRBD1	TRBV7-2	TRBJ1-2	TGTGCCAGCAGCTTAGGACAGGGGGCCTATGGCTACACCTTC	CASSLGQGAYGYTF
few	NA	TRBV19	TRBJ1-3	TGTGCCAGTAGTATAACGACAATCTCTGGAAACACCATATATTTT	CASSITTISGNTIYF
NA	NA	TRBV19	TRBJ2-3	TGTGCCAGTAGTATGCTGAAGAGTCCGCAGTATTTT	CASSMLKSPQYF
NA	NA	TRBV7-9	TRBJ1-1	TGTGCCAGCAGCTTAGTCATGGCGGGGGCTACTGAAGCTTTCTTT	CASSLVMAGATEAFF
NA	TRBD2	TRBV6-4	TRBJ2-3	TGTGCCAGCAGTGACTCGGCTAGCGGGAGCACAGATACGCAGTATTTT	CASSDSASGSTDTQYF
NA	NA	TRBV4-2	TRBJ1-5	TGTGCCAGCAGCCAAGAATGGGGCCGGCAGCCCCAGCATTTT	CASSQEWGRQPQHF
NA	NA	TRBV27	TRBJ2-2	TGTGCCAGCAGTTTATCCAGGGTCACCGGGGAGCTGTTTTTT	CASSLSRVTGELFF
NA	TRBD1	TRBV6-4	TRBJ2-3	TGTGCCAGCAGTGCCCTCAAAGGGGGCGCAGATACGCAGTATTTT	CASSALKGGADTQYF
NA	NA	TRBV29-1	TRBJ1-1	TGCAGCGTGGCTGGCAGAATGAACACTGAAGCTTTCTTT	CSVAGRMNTEAFF
few	NA	TRBV10-1	TRBJ1-1	TGCGCCAGCAGTCCTCCCTGGGGGGAGGATACTGAAGCTTTCTTT	CASSPPWGEDTEAFF
NA	NA	TRBV9	TRBJ1-2	TGTGCCAGCAGCGTGGACTGGGAACCTAACTATGGCTACACCTTC	CASSVDWEPNYGYTF
NA	NA	TRBV4-1	TRBJ1-6	TGCGCCAGCAGCCAACACCCTAGCTCCTATAATTCACCCCTCCACTTT	CASSQHPSSYNSPLHF
NA	TRBD1	TRBV11-2	TRBJ1-6	TGTGCCAGCAGCCCTGGGACAGCCCCTTCACCCCTCCACTTT	CASSPGTAPSPLHF
NA	TRBD1	TRBV5-4	TRBJ2-1	TGTGCCAGCAGCTTGGGACAGGGATATCTCTGGGAAGTCTTC	CASSLGQGYLWEVF
NA	TRBD1	TRBV6-2/TRBV6-3	TRBJ1-1	TGTGCCAGCAGTTTCACAGGGGAGGACACTGAAGCTTTCTTT	CASSFTGEDTEAFF
NA	NA	TRBV27	TRBJ2-1	TGTGCCAGCAGTCCCCCGAGCAGGGTATCCAATGAGCAGTTCTTC	CASSPPSRVSNEQFF
NA	NA	TRBV14	TRBJ1-1	TGTGCCAGCAGCCAATCTATTACAGGGAAGGGGAACACTGAAGCTTTCTTT	CASSQSITGKGNTEAFF
NA	NA	TRBV28	TRBJ2-7	TGTGCCAGCAGTTTGTACTTCGGGACATACGAGCAGTACTTC	CASSLYFGTYEQYF
NA	NA	TRBV30	TRBJ1-3	TGTGCCTGGAGTGGACAGGCCCTCTCTGGAAACACCATATATTTT	CAWSGQALSGNTIYF
NA	TRBD1	TRBV19	TRBJ1-3	TGTGCCAGTAGTACCCTGGACAGGGCCGCATCTGGAAACACCATATATTTT	CASSTLDRAASGNTIYF
NA	NA	TRBV7-9	TRBJ2-5	TGTGCCAGCAGCTCTCGACAGGCCCAAGAGACCCAGTACTTC	CASSSRQAQETQYF
NA	NA	TRBV7-9	TRBJ2-2	TGTGCCTCTGCGGACTGGGACACCGGGGAGCTGTTTTTT	CASADWDTGELFF
NA	NA	TRBV5-6	TRBJ1-1	TGTGCCAGCAGCTCTATACAGGGTGGGACTGAAGCTTTCTTT	CASSSIQGGTEAFF
NA	NA	TRBV5-1	TRBJ2-7	TGCGCCAGCAGCTTGGCCGGTAGTGTAACCTACGAGCAGTACTTC	CASSLAGSVTYEQYF
NA	TRBD1	TRBV10-1	TRBJ2-7	TGCGCCAGCCGGCCTCCGGGACAGGGAAATTACGAGCAGTACTTC	CASRPPGQGNYEQYF
NA	NA	TRBV10-3	TRBJ1-4	TGTGCCATCAGCGACTCACCGGTTGGGGAAAAACTGTTTTTT	CAISDSPVGEKLFF
NA	NA	TRBV14	TRBJ2-1	TGTGCCAGCAGCTCGTCGCGGCAGTGGGAGTTCTTC	CASSSSRQWEFF
NA	NA	TRBV5-1	TRBJ1-4	TGCGCCAGCACGGCTGCGGGGGGATACAATGAAAAACTGTTTTTT	CASTAAGGYNEKLFF
NA	NA	TRBV18	TRBJ2-5	TGTGCCACCTCATCGGGGGAAGAGACCCAGTACTTC	CATSSGEETQYF
NA	NA	TRBV7-8	TRBJ1-1	TGTGCCAGCAGCTTACTATCCGGAGGCACTGAAGCTTTCTTT	CASSLLSGGTEAFF
NA	TRBD2	TRBV19	TRBJ2-7	TGTGCCAGTAGTCCGCTAGCGGGAGCCTACGAGCAGTACTTC	CASSPLAGAYEQYF
NA	TRBD2	TRBV9	TRBJ2-5	TGTGCCAGCAGCGTAGGTGCGGGAGATGGCCAAGAGACCCAGTACTTC	CASSVGAGDGQETQYF